These 27 T cell receptor beta chains originate from one sample sequenced in a study of PD-L1 blockade in urothelial cancer. Generated by immunoSEQ multiplex PCR, the TCRdb table keeps only in-frame clones and is missing some. The data contain just over 35,000 clones, over 65% of them singletons. Stated time point: peripheral blood 6 weeks after treatment start. The sample in question was PBMCs, obtained around atezolizumab (anti-PD-L1) treatment. The source of these receptors is a man between 40 and 49 years old with urothelial cancer.

This rearrangement joins TRBV5-1 to TRBJ2-1, with a possible D match to TRBD2 (6 bases). Looked up from germline, CDR1 is SGHRS and CDR2 is YFSETQ. Trimming pared 0 bases from V and 7 bases from J, leaving 17 bases between. This CDR3 contains 16 residues. CDR3 in DNA: TGCGCCAGCAGCTTGGCGGGGGTAGGGCCGGGAAATGAGCAGTTCTTC. The encoded protein is CASSLAGVGPGNEQFF.

The chain carries TRBV2 and TRBJ1-2, with D unclear. This CDR3 has 13 residues. Looked up from germline, CDR1 is SNHLY and CDR2 is FYNNEI. The V gene lost 8 bases and the J gene lost 6 bases, with 16 bases spanning the gap. The CDR3 sequence is CASREAEINGYTF. DNA of the CDR3: TGTGCCAGCCGCGAGGCAGAAATAAATGGCTACACCTTC.

V gene TRBV19 combines with J gene TRBJ2-6, with a weak D call TRBD1 (5 bases). Trimming pared 4 bases from V and 2 bases from J, leaving 9 bases between. Germline V gene data show CDR1 as LNHDA and CDR2 as SQIVND (reference sequence). There are 15 residues in the CDR3. CDR3 nucleotide sequence: TGTGCCAGTAGTACCCAGGGTCCTGGGGCCAACGTCCTGACTTTC. This sequence encodes CASSTQGPGANVLTF.

The chain recombines TRBV7-3 with TRBJ2-2; 15 bases match TRBD2. This CDR3 is built from 18 residues. Germline trimming cut 4 bases from V and 4 bases from J; bases unmatched to any gene: 7. Germline CDR1 SGHTA, CDR2 FQGTGA. CDR3 sequence reads: CASSSPGLAGGSTGELFF. CDR3 DNA sequence: TGTGCCAGCAGCTCGCCGGGACTAGCGGGAGGCTCCACCGGGGAGCTGTTTTTT.

CDR3 residues: CASSRTDVEAFF. In DNA, the CDR3 is TGTGCCAGTAGTCGGACAGACGTCGAAGCTTTCTTT. The chain has TRBV19 and TRBJ1-1, with a tentative D call TRBD1 (6 bases). V was shortened by 5 bases and J by 8 bases, with 12 bases between the two germline ends. There are 12 residues in the CDR3. The germline V gene has CDR1 LNHDA and CDR2 SQIVND (reference sequence).

V gene TRBV6-1 combines with J gene TRBJ1-1, with a tentative D call TRBD1 (5 bases). This CDR3 is 15 amino acids long. Per the germline V gene, CDR1 is MNHNS and CDR2 is SASEGT. The ends were cut back, 2 bases at V and 4 bases at J, with 14 bases in the middle. Here the CDR3 reads CASSELPRAITEAFF. The CDR3 nucleotides read TGTGCCAGCAGTGAACTTCCCAGGGCCATCACTGAAGCTTTCTTT.

This clone was observed a single time. The chain carries TRBV10-3 and TRBJ2-1, with D possibly TRBD1 on 5 matching bases. Germline lookup yields CDR1 ENHRY and CDR2 SYGVKD. Deletions cut 5 bases from V and 12 bases from J, with 14 bases between. This CDR3 region has 12 residues. CDR3 in amino acids: CAISTGGGGQFF. For the CDR3, the DNA is TGTGCCATCAGTACAGGCGGCGGTGGGCAGTTCTTC.

The rearrangement links TRBV29-1 to TRBJ1-1, with D possibly being TRBD1 (5 bases). V was cut by 4 bases and J by 4 bases, with 19 bases left in between. CDR3 length: 15 residues. Germline CDR1 reads SQVTM; CDR2 reads ANQGSEA. CDR3 bases: TGCAGCGTTGCTGGCGGCGGGGGATGGGGCACTGAAGCTTTCTTT. It codes for CSVAGGGGWGTEAFF.

The chain joins TRBV27 to TRBJ1-1, with TRBD1 identical over 8 bases. This CDR3 has 14 amino acids. Germline V gives CDR1 MNHEY, CDR2 SMNVEV (reference sequence). Trimming took 7 bases from V and 4 from J; bases not matched to a gene: 8. For the CDR3, the DNA is TGTGCCAGCACCCTGACAGGGGTATCCACTGAAGCTTTCTTT. Translation gives CASTLTGVSTEAFF.

The genes are TRBV15 and TRBJ2-1, with TRBD2 matching 12 bases. This CDR3 has 15 residues. Germline loops: CDR1 LNHNV, CDR2 YYDKDF (reference sequence). With V trimmed by 4 bases and J by 8 bases, 6 bases remained unmatched. This chain's CDR3 is CATSIRLAGDYEQFF. For the CDR3, the DNA is TGTGCCACCAGCATACGACTAGCGGGAGACTATGAGCAGTTCTTC.

The V call is TRBV4-1, the J call TRBJ1-2; 10 bases align to TRBD1. J gave up 8 bases and V 0 bases, and 3 bases lay outside the gene matches. The germline V gene encodes CDR1 MGHRA and CDR2 YSYEKL. CDR3 length equals 14 residues. The DNA of the CDR3 is TGCGCCAGCAGCCAAGATGGGACAGGGGAGGGCTACACCTTC. This translates into CASSQDGTGEGYTF.

This clone was observed a handful of times. The CDR3 here is CASSALSGSSGNTIYF. CDR3 coding DNA: TGTGCCAGCAGCGCCTTAAGCGGGAGCTCTGGAAACACCATATATTTT. V and J are TRBV9 and TRBJ1-3, with unresolved D. Trimming took 3 bases from V and 0 from J, leaving 13 bases between them. Germline values: CDR1 SGDLS, CDR2 YYNGEE. The CDR3 contains 16 residues.

The chain carries TRBV28 and TRBJ1-2; TRBD1 matches 11 bases. In germline, CDR1 is MDHEN, CDR2 SYDVKM. This CDR3 spans 20 amino acids. Trimming cost V 2 bases and J 6 bases; bases outside gene matches: 20. CDR3 loop: CASSLSAEVAGQGGVDGYTF. CDR3 nucleotides: TGTGCCAGCAGTTTAAGTGCTGAGGTAGCGGGACAGGGGGGAGTGGATGGCTACACCTTC.

The chain recombines TRBV6-1 with TRBJ1-2, with D maybe TRBD1 (6 bases). Germline values: CDR1 MNHNS, CDR2 SASEGT. The CDR3 sequence is 14 residues long. V lost 3 bases, J lost 4 bases, and 12 bases lay in between. In DNA, the CDR3 is TGTGCCAGCAGTGACACAGGGCCCTTCTATGGCTACACCTTC. Translating it yields CASSDTGPFYGYTF.

The genes are TRBV6-6 and TRBJ2-1; 7 positions match TRBD1. Germline values: CDR1 MNHNY, CDR2 SVGAGI (reference sequence). Losses at the gene ends were 3 bases for V and 2 bases for J; bases not matched to a gene: 4. CDR3 length equals 15 residues. CDR3 in DNA: TGTGCCAGCAGTTATCGAGGGGGCCCCTACAATGAGCAGTTCTTC. The encoded protein is CASSYRGGPYNEQFF.

The chain links TRBV19 to TRBJ1-1, with a weak D call TRBD1 (5 bases). Germline assignment: CDR1 LNHDA and CDR2 SQIVND (reference sequence). This CDR3 is 17 amino acids long. Trimming stripped 3 bases from V and 1 base from J, with 18 bases between. The CDR3 DNA sequence: TGTGCCAGTAGTATCTATACAGGCCGAACAAGGAACACTGAAGCTTTCTTT. This gives the protein CASSIYTGRTRNTEAFF.

The rearrangement uses TRBV6-1 and TRBJ2-7; weak D call: TRBD1 (5 bases). The CDR3 totals 14 residues. Germline V gene data show CDR1 as MNHNS and CDR2 as SASEGT. The V end was cut by 7 bases, the J end by 0 bases, with 13 bases between. The CDR3 spells CASTKGHDSYEQYF. CDR3 sequence (DNA): TGTGCCAGCACGAAAGGACACGACTCCTACGAGCAGTACTTC.

This clone was detected only once. V gene TRBV6-5 combines with J gene TRBJ1-2, with a possible D match to TRBD1 (6 bases). The CDR3 spans 12 residues. Germline V CDR1 and CDR2: MNHEY, SVGAGI. The V end lost 6 bases, the J end lost 13 bases, and 18 bases lay between the germline ends. The CDR3: CASSADRRTGTF. CDR3 bases: TGTGCCAGCAGCGCAGACAGGCGAACGGGCACCTTC.

The chain couples TRBV9 to TRBJ2-3, with 11 bases that match TRBD2. In germline, CDR1 is SGDLS, CDR2 YYNGEE. The CDR3 extends over 15 amino acids. The junction had 6 bases not matched to a gene; V was cut back by 4 bases and J by 5 bases. CDR3 nucleotides: TGTGCCAGCAGCCCCACTAGCGGGAGAGGAGATACGCAGTATTTT. This sequence encodes CASSPTSGRGDTQYF.

The chain is built from TRBV7-3 and TRBJ2-1; D might be TRBD2 (6 bases). CDR1 is SGHTA and CDR2 is FQGTGA in the germline V gene. V gave up 1 base and J gave up 15 bases, with 13 bases separating them. The CDR3 runs 12 residues. The CDR3 DNA sequence: TGTGCCAGCAGCTTAAACGGGAGAAAGGTGTTCTTC. This translates into CASSLNGRKVFF. The full variable domain, with the rest looked up from reference TRBV7-3 and TRBJ2-1, is GAGVSQTPSNKVTEKGKYVELRCDPISGHTALYWYRQSLGQGPEFLIYFQGTGAADDSGLPNDRFFAVRPEGSVSTLKIQRTERGDSAVYLCASSLNGRKVFFGPGTRLTVL.

The genes are TRBV29-1 and TRBJ1-1; 7 nucleotides align to TRBD1. V dropped 3 bases and J dropped 0; count of bases not matched to a gene: 1. CDR3 length equals 13 residues. Germline-derived CDR1 and CDR2 are SQVTM and ANQGSEA. CDR3 DNA sequence: TGCAGCGTTGATGGGACAGTGAACACTGAAGCTTTCTTT. Encoded protein: CSVDGTVNTEAFF.

V is TRBV19 and J is TRBJ1-1, with D possibly being TRBD1 (6 bases). The V gene lost 5 bases and the J gene lost 1 base, with 14 bases spanning the gap. CDR3 length: 15 residues. CDR1 is LNHDA, CDR2 SQIVND, per germline (reference sequence). CDR3 sequence reads: CASSLQGLRNTEAFF. The DNA of the CDR3 is TGTGCCAGTAGTCTACAGGGTCTGAGGAACACTGAAGCTTTCTTT.

J is TRBJ1-5 and V is TRBV28; maybe TRBD1 (5 bases). The germline CDR1 and CDR2 sequences are MDHEN and SYDVKM. V lost 5 bases, J lost 3 bases, and 17 bases lay in between. The CDR3 extends over 16 amino acids. The CDR3 nucleotides read TGTGCCAGCAGTACCTGGGATACAGGCCCCAATCAGCCCCAGCATTTT. Its translation: CASSTWDTGPNQPQHF.

The chain combines TRBV28 with TRBJ2-7; 10 positions agree with TRBD2. This CDR3 spans 15 amino acids. Germline V CDR1 and CDR2: MDHEN, SYDVKM. After removal of 4 bases from V and 2 bases from J, the junction contained 5 bases not matched to a gene. The CDR3 nucleotides read TGTGCCAGCAGTTCAGCGGGAGGGGGGACCTACGAGCAGTACTTC. Its translation: CASSSAGGGTYEQYF.

The chain combines TRBV28 with TRBJ1-5; 8 nucleotides align to TRBD1. The CDR3 is 17 residues long. The junction had 14 bases not matched to a gene; V was cut back by 5 bases and J by 5 bases. Germline loops: CDR1 MDHEN, CDR2 SYDVKM. CDR3 coding DNA: TGTGCCAGCAGTGGCCCCCGAACAGGGGGTTTCTATCAGCCCCAGCATTTT. This codes for CASSGPRTGGFYQPQHF.

The rearrangement links TRBV2 to TRBJ1-1, with D unresolved. Germline loops: CDR1 SNHLY, CDR2 FYNNEI. The CDR3 sequence is 14 residues long. Deletions cut 4 bases from V and 4 bases from J, with 13 bases between. The CDR3 DNA follows: TGTGCCAGCAGTGTATGGCAGGAGGCCACTGAAGCTTTCTTT. Translated: CASSVWQEATEAFF.

CDR3: CASRPRVWGTDTQYF. CDR3 DNA sequence: TGTGCCAGCAGACCGAGGGTGTGGGGCACAGATACGCAGTATTTT. This chain connects TRBV2 to TRBJ2-3, with D tentatively TRBD2 (5 bases). Trimming took 6 bases from V and 1 from J, leaving 14 bases between them. The CDR3 contains 15 residues. The germline V gene encodes CDR1 SNHLY and CDR2 FYNNEI.